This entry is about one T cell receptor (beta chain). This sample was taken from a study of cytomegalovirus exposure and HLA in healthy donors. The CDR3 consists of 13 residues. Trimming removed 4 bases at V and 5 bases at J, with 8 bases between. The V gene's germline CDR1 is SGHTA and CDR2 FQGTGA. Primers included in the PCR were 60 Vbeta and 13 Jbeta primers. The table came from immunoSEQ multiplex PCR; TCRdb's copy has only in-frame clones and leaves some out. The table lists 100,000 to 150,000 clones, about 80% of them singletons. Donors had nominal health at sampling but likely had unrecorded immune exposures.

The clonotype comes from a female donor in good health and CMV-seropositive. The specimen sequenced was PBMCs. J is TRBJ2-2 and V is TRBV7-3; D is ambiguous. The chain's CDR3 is CASSSLPTGELFF. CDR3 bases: TGTGCCAGCAGCTCCCTTCCGACCGGGGAGCTGTTTTTT. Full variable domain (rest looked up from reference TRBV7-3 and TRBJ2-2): GAGVSQTPSNKVTEKGKYVELRCDPISGHTALYWYRQSLGQGPEFLIYFQGTGAADDSGLPNDRFFAVRPEGSVSTLKIQRTERGDSAVYLCASSSLPTGELFFGEGSRLTVL.